The 8 T cell receptor beta chains below come from one sample, sequenced in a study of long-term antiretroviral therapy in people with HIV. A v3.0 immunoSEQ assay was performed at survey level. The assay was immunoSEQ multiplex PCR, and TCRdb's table has in-frame clones only and misses some. The table has around 25,000 clones, 85% to 95% seen once; the top ten hold 2% to 2.5%. The material sequenced was unsorted PBMCs, taken about 5 years after starting antiretroviral therapy. Every receptor here comes from a woman aged 50 to 60 with HIV.

This sequence joins TRBV7-6 and TRBJ1-1, with a possible D match to TRBD1 (5 bases). The CDR3 runs to 14 residues. Germline CDR1 reads SGHVS; CDR2 reads FNYEAQ. Trimming left V 5 bases short and J 0 bases short, with 10 bases between. CDR3 sequence reads: CASSLMGVNTEAFF. Written as DNA, the CDR3 is TGTGCCAGCAGCCTAATGGGGGTGAACACTGAAGCTTTCTTT.

The chain links TRBV5-6 to TRBJ2-2; 8 positions match TRBD1. The CDR3 is made up of 16 amino acids. With V trimmed by 4 bases and J by 6 bases, 11 bases remained unmatched. Per the germline V gene, CDR1 is SGHDT and CDR2 is YYEEEE. CDR3 loop: CASSLKDRVRSGELFF. The CDR3 DNA reads as TGTGCCAGCAGCCTGAAGGACAGGGTCAGATCCGGGGAGCTGTTTTTT. The complete variable domain, with remaining parts taken from reference TRBV5-6 and TRBJ2-2, reads DAGVTQSPTHLIKTRGQQVTLRCSPKSGHDTVSWYQQALGQGPQFIFQYYEEEERQRGNFPDRFSGHQFPNYSSELNVNALLLGDSALYLCASSLKDRVRSGELFFGEGSRLTVL.

V and J are TRBV6-5 and TRBJ1-1; D remains ambiguous. The CDR3 consists of 13 residues. Trimming cost V 8 bases and J 0 bases, with 10 bases left between them. The germline gives CDR1 MNHEY, CDR2 SVGAGI. CDR3: CASRSTVNTEAFF. The CDR3 DNA follows: TGTGCCAGCCGGTCGACGGTGAACACTGAAGCTTTCTTT.

The V gene is TRBV9, the J gene TRBJ2-1, with 13 bases identical to TRBD2. The trim removed 3 bases at V and 7 bases at J, leaving 13 bases unmatched. Germline CDR1 and CDR2: SGDLS and YYNGEE. The CDR3 spans 18 residues. CDR3 residues: CASSERPRLAGGDNEQFF. The CDR3 nucleotides are TGTGCCAGCAGCGAGCGGCCCCGACTAGCGGGAGGCGATAATGAGCAGTTCTTC.

This clone was detected a few times. The genes are TRBV7-9 and TRBJ1-1, with 7 bases identical to TRBD1. Germline CDR1 is SEHNR and CDR2 is FQNEAQ (reference sequence). The J segment lost 8 bases and the V segment lost 5 bases, leaving 5 bases of the junction unmatched. The CDR3 contains 12 residues. The CDR3 region has the DNA TGTGCCAGCAGCCAGGGGGGGACCGAAGCTTTCTTT. Amino acids: CASSQGGTEAFF.

The rearrangement joins TRBV9 to TRBJ1-1, with D uncertain. The CDR3 runs 14 residues. Germline lookup yields CDR1 SGDLS and CDR2 YYNGEE. V was trimmed by 0 bases and J by 0 bases, leaving 6 bases between them. The CDR3 region has the DNA TGTGCCAGCAGCGTAGCCGGATTGAACACTGAAGCTTTCTTT. As protein: CASSVAGLNTEAFF.

The chain has TRBV20-1 and TRBJ2-7; D might be TRBD2 (5 bases). V dropped 1 base and J dropped 4 bases, with 5 bases sitting between them. The CDR3 length is 11 residues. The germline V gene encodes CDR1 DFQATT and CDR2 SNEGSKA (reference sequence). The CDR3 region is CSARAGYEQYF. CDR3 nucleotides: TGCAGTGCTAGAGCGGGGTACGAGCAGTACTTC.

The gene calls are TRBV28 and TRBJ1-2; tentatively, D is TRBD1 (5 bases). The CDR3 consists of 14 residues. The germline V and J ends were trimmed by 6 bases and 4 bases, with 15 bases remaining between them. The germline V gene has CDR1 MDHEN and CDR2 SYDVKM. DNA of the CDR3: TGTGCCAGCAGCGACCCGGGGGTTTCCTATGGCTACACCTTC. It codes for CASSDPGVSYGYTF.